Listed below are T cell receptor beta chains from one sample, sequenced in a study of blood T cells in healthy people across ages. TCRdb re-analysed the 5' RACE reads in MiXCR, keeping a single row per CDR3 protein. Of about 970,000 distinct CDR3 sequences in the sample, 45% to 60% are singletons; the top ten hold about 20%. The sample consisted of blood. These receptor sequences come from a woman aged 55-70 years in good health. Both conserved end residues are part of each CDR3. Each record gives: V gene, J gene, D gene, clone size, CDR3 DNA, CDR3 protein. The D gene is left open where the match is weak. Clone size appears in some rows only: once, few, many, or a class for an expanded clone.

>TRBV20-1|TRBJ2-5|-|-
TGCAGTGCTAAATGGGGGGAGACCCAGTACTTC
CSAKWGETQYF
>TRBV6-6|TRBJ1-2|TRBD1|-
TGTGCCAGCAGCCTCACCGGGACAGGGAACTATGGCTACACCTTC
CASSLTGTGNYGYTF
>TRBV20-1|TRBJ2-7|-|-
TGCAGTGCTAGAGAGGAGTTCCGGTCCTACGAGCAGTACTTC
CSAREEFRSYEQYF
>TRBV4-2|TRBJ1-4|-|-
TGTGCCAGCGGGGGGCGTAATGAAAAACTGTTTTTT
CASGGRNEKLFF
>TRBV4-3|TRBJ1-4|-|few
TGCGCCAGCAGCCAAGGAGGGACGGGACTGTTTTTT
CASSQGGTGLFF
>TRBV14|TRBJ2-2|-|-
TGTGCCAGTAAACGGAGGGCCGACACCGGGGAGCTGTTTTTT
CASKRRADTGELFF
>TRBV4-1|TRBJ2-1|TRBD2|-
TGCGCCAGCAGTCCCCTGACTAGCGGGACCTACAATGAGCAGTTCTTC
CASSPLTSGTYNEQFF
>TRBV7-9|TRBJ2-1|TRBD2|-
TGTGCCAGCAGCTTGGGACTAGCGGAGAAGGGTGAGCAGTTCTTC
CASSLGLAEKGEQFF
>TRBV5-5|TRBJ2-7|TRBD2|few
TGTGCCAGCAGCTTGTTGCTAGCGGGGAGCTCCTACGAGCAGTACTTC
CASSLLLAGSSYEQYF
>TRBV20-1|TRBJ2-7|-|-
TGCAGTGCTACTCAGCTAACAAGCTGGGAGCAGTACTTC
CSATQLTSWEQYF
>TRBV20-1|TRBJ2-7|-|-
TGCAGTGCCAAGGTCGGCTCCTACGAGCAGTACTTC
CSAKVGSYEQYF
>TRBV28|TRBJ2-1|-|-
TGTGCCAGCAGTTTGTCGCCCCGGGAAGAGACCCAGTTCTTC
CASSLSPREETQFF
>TRBV5-1|TRBJ1-1|TRBD1|once
TGCGCCAGCAGCTTGGGCCCCGGGACAGGGGAGCACACTGAAGCTTTCTTT
CASSLGPGTGEHTEAFF
>TRBV11-3|TRBJ2-3|TRBD2|-
TGTGCCAGCAGCTTAGTGGCAGCGGGAGAGGGAGATACGCAGTATTTT
CASSLVAAGEGDTQYF
>TRBV20-1|TRBJ1-5|TRBD1|-
TGCAGTGCTAGGCGGGACAGGTATCAGCCCCAGCATTTT
CSARRDRYQPQHF
>TRBV6-6|TRBJ2-7|-|-
TGTGCCAGCAGTTACAGGGGCCATTACGAGCAGTACTTC
CASSYRGHYEQYF
>TRBV20-1|TRBJ2-5|-|-
TGTAGTGCTAGGGTGGGGGGACAACAAGAGACCCAGTACTTC
CSARVGGQQETQYF
>TRBV6-6|TRBJ2-3|TRBD1|-
TGTGCCAGCAGTTTCCGGGACAGGTCTCCAGATACGCAGTATTTT
CASSFRDRSPDTQYF
>TRBV24-1|TRBJ2-7|-|few
TGTGCCACCAGTGATACCAGACAGTCCTCCTACGAGCAGTACTTC
CATSDTRQSSYEQYF
>TRBV5-1|TRBJ2-1|TRBD2|once
TGCGCCAGCCGTCCTAGCGGGAGCTTAGGTGAGCAGTTCTTC
CASRPSGSLGEQFF
>TRBV2|TRBJ1-1|-|-
TGTGCCAGCAGTGCAGACAGGTCGGACACTGAAGCTTTCTTT
CASSADRSDTEAFF
>TRBV20-1|TRBJ2-5|-|-
TGCAGTGCTAGAGGGGGAGAGCAGTACTTC
CSARGGEQYF
>TRBV4-1|TRBJ1-2|TRBD1|few
TGCGCCAGCAGCCATGAGGACAGGGTGGCTGGCTACACCTTC
CASSHEDRVAGYTF
>TRBV12-3/TRBV12-4|TRBJ2-3|TRBD2|-
TGTGCCAGCAGTTCCCGCGGGAGACTTTCAGATACGCAGTATTTT
CASSSRGRLSDTQYF
>TRBV12-3/TRBV12-4|TRBJ1-4|-|-
TGTGCCAGCAGTGCCCGGGAGGGGTTTAATGAAAAACTGTTTTTT
CASSAREGFNEKLFF
>TRBV3-1|TRBJ2-7|-|-
TGTGCCAGCAGTCGGGCGTCGGTCTACGAGCAGTACTTC
CASSRASVYEQYF
>TRBV15|TRBJ2-5|-|few
TGTGCCACCAGCAGTTTTTCAAACAGGAGGGGAGAGACCCAGTACTTC
CATSSFSNRRGETQYF
>TRBV11-2|TRBJ2-5|TRBD2|-
TGTGCCAGCAGCTTAGAGGAGGCGGGAGTGGGGCAAGAGACCCAGTACTTC
CASSLEEAGVGQETQYF